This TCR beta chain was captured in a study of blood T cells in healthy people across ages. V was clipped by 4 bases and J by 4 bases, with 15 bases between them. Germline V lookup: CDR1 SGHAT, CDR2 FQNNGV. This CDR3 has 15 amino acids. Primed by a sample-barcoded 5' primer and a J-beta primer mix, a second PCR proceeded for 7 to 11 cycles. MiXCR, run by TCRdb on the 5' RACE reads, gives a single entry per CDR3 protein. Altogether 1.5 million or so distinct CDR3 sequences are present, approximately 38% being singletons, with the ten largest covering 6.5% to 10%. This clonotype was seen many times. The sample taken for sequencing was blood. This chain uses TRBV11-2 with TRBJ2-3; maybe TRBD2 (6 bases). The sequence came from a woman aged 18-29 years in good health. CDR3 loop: CASSSLGGTADTQYF. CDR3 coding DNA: TGTGCCAGCAGCTCCCTGGGAGGAACGGCAGATACGCAGTATTTT.